The rows below give T cell receptor beta chains drawn from one sample of a study of CD8 T cells in ankylosing spondylitis. TCRdb fed the 5' RACE reads into MiXCR, producing one record per CDR3 protein. This sample has some 250,000 distinct CDR3 sequences, with roughly a quarter found just once. The sequenced material came from blood, either unsorted or a sorted T cell fraction (not recorded which). The receptors were gathered from a male donor with ankylosing spondylitis or in good health (not recorded which). Each CDR3 is given with its conserved first and last residue. A D gene is named only where the DNA matches it firmly. Size is omitted from some rows. Given values are once, few, many or a class for expanded clones.

size	V	J	D	DNA	CDR3
.	TRBV4-2	TRBJ1-5	.	TGTGCCAGCAGCCTGGGGGAATACTCCAATCAGCCCCAGCATTTT	CASSLGEYSNQPQHF
.	TRBV20-1	TRBJ2-1	.	TGCAGTGCTCAAGAGGGGGGCTCCTACAATGAGCAGTTCTTC	CSAQEGGSYNEQFF
.	TRBV25-1	TRBJ2-1	.	TGTGCCAGCAGTGAATTGCGCGGGGTACAATACAATGAGCAGTTCTTC	CASSELRGVQYNEQFF
.	TRBV10-3	TRBJ2-5	.	TGTGCCATCAGTGACGCCGGCGGGAACCAAGAGACCCAGTACTTC	CAISDAGGNQETQYF
many	TRBV7-6	TRBJ2-2	TRBD1	TGTGCCAGCAGCTTAGAAGGCGACAGGGAGAACACCGGGGAGCTGTTTTTT	CASSLEGDRENTGELFF
.	TRBV12-3/TRBV12-4	TRBJ2-5	.	TGTGCCATCAGTTTAGCGCCCGGGGGCGGACACACCCAAGAGACCCAGTACTTC	CAISLAPGGGHTQETQYF
few	TRBV20-1	TRBJ2-7	.	TGCAGTGCTAGAGATCCTGGGGGGAAGTACGAGCAGTACTTC	CSARDPGGKYEQYF
.	TRBV7-9	TRBJ2-5	.	TGTGCCAGCACACACCTGGGGTTTGAGGAGACCCAGTACTTC	CASTHLGFEETQYF
many	TRBV3-1	TRBJ1-1	.	TGTGCCAGCAGCCACAGGGGGAACACTGAAGCTTTCTTT	CASSHRGNTEAFF
once	TRBV5-5	TRBJ2-1	.	TGTGCCAGCAGCTTGTATTCGACTACGGAGCAGTTCTTC	CASSLYSTTEQFF
many	TRBV6-6	TRBJ2-7	.	TGTGCCAGCAGTTCCTCGGATCCCTACGAGCAGTACTTC	CASSSSDPYEQYF
.	TRBV20-1	TRBJ2-7	.	TGCAGTGCTAGATATCAGGGAGGATCCTACGAGCAGTACTTC	CSARYQGGSYEQYF
.	TRBV12-3/TRBV12-4	TRBJ2-1	.	TGTGCCAGCAGTTTGGGCCGGAACAATGAGCAGTTCTTC	CASSLGRNNEQFF
.	TRBV7-6	TRBJ2-5	.	TGTGCCAGCAGCTTAGATCAGGGGACCCAGTACTTC	CASSLDQGTQYF
.	TRBV20-1	TRBJ2-5	TRBD2	TGCAGTGCTAGAGATTCCCTAGCGGGGGGTGGAGAGACCCAGTACTTC	CSARDSLAGGGETQYF
.	TRBV10-3	TRBJ2-2	TRBD2	TGTGCCATCAGTGAACAGCGGGGGGGCCTAGGCACCGGGGAGCTGTTTTTT	CAISEQRGGLGTGELFF
few	TRBV6-1	TRBJ2-3	.	TGTGCCAGCAGTGGCCAGGGCTTAGATACGCAGTATTTT	CASSGQGLDTQYF
many	TRBV20-1	TRBJ2-5	TRBD2	TGCAGTGCAATACTAGCGGGGGGAGCCTGGTGGGAGACCCAGTACTTC	CSAILAGGAWWETQYF
.	TRBV28	TRBJ2-5	.	TGTGCCAGCGGCCCCCGGGCCCAGTACTTC	CASGPRAQYF
many	TRBV3-1	TRBJ2-2	.	TGTGCCAGCAGCCAATTTGAAAGCGTTCACACCGGGGAGCTGTTTTTT	CASSQFESVHTGELFF
few	TRBV6-1	TRBJ2-7	.	TGTGCCAGCAGTACCGGCGCGGGCTCCTACGAGCAGTACTTC	CASSTGAGSYEQYF
once	TRBV3-1	TRBJ2-7	TRBD2	TGTGCCAGCAGCCAACGGGGGGATACGGACGAGCAGTACTTC	CASSQRGDTDEQYF
.	TRBV6-1	TRBJ1-2	.	TGTGCCAGCAGACCGACCACAGGGCCCTATGGCTACACCTTC	CASRPTTGPYGYTF
many	TRBV29-1	TRBJ2-4	.	TGCAGCGGCACCACGGGGCTAGCCAAAAACATTCAGTACTTC	CSGTTGLAKNIQYF
many	TRBV10-3	TRBJ2-5	TRBD2	TGTGCCATCAAAGGTGGCGGGGGAGAAGAGACCCAGTACTTC	CAIKGGGGEETQYF
many	TRBV10-2	TRBJ1-3	.	TGCGCCAGCAGTGGGACCTCCCGCGGAAACACCATATATTTT	CASSGTSRGNTIYF
few	TRBV21-1	TRBJ2-3	.	TGTGCCAGCCCCAAGGGGACGCAGTATTTT	CASPKGTQYF
.	TRBV6-9	TRBJ2-7	.	TGTGCCAGCAGGGGCCGAGGGGCCTTGGGGCAGTACGAGCAGTACTTC	CASRGRGALGQYEQYF
many	TRBV20-1	TRBJ2-7	.	TGCAGTGCTAGTCTCGGGAACTCCTACGAGCAGTACTTC	CSASLGNSYEQYF
.	TRBV10-1	TRBJ2-2	.	TGCGCCAGCAGTTTAACTAGCTTCACCGGGGAGCTGTTTTTT	CASSLTSFTGELFF
few	TRBV24-1	TRBJ1-1	TRBD1	TGTGCCACCAGCCAAGCGGGGACAGGGAACACTGAAGCTTTCTTT	CATSQAGTGNTEAFF
many	TRBV12-3/TRBV12-4	TRBJ2-7	TRBD2	TGTGCCAGCAGTCACCCCCCTAGCGGGGTATACGAGCAGTACTTC	CASSHPPSGVYEQYF
many	TRBV2	TRBJ2-2	TRBD2	TGTGCCAGCACCGGGGAAGCGGGGCCGACCGGGGAGCTGTTTTTT	CASTGEAGPTGELFF
many	TRBV12-3/TRBV12-4	TRBJ2-2	TRBD2	TGCGCGGGGGGCGGACCTCTCATCGGGGAGCTGTTTTTT	CAGGGPLIGELFF
.	TRBV25-1	TRBJ2-7	TRBD2	TGTGCCAGCAGTCTTGGAGCGGGGGACTACGAGCAGTACTTC	CASSLGAGDYEQYF
few	TRBV18	TRBJ1-1	TRBD1	TGTGCCAGCTCACCACAAACAGGGGACACTGAAGCTTTCTTT	CASSPQTGDTEAFF
.	TRBV20-1	TRBJ1-2	TRBD1	TGCAGTGCTAGTCTAGGACAGGGGCTTGGCTACACCTTC	CSASLGQGLGYTF
many	TRBV20-1	TRBJ1-2	.	TGCAGTGCGCGACTATCTCCTAACTATGGCTACACCTTC	CSARLSPNYGYTF
.	TRBV5-6	TRBJ2-7	TRBD2	TGTGCCAGCAGCTTGGGGCTAGCGGGACGAGGGGAGCAGTACTTC	CASSLGLAGRGEQYF
many	TRBV20-1	TRBJ2-7	.	TGCAGTGCTAGAGATGGGCGGATCCCGAGCGAGCAGTACTTC	CSARDGRIPSEQYF
.	TRBV20-1	TRBJ2-3	.	TGCAGTGCTAGAGATCTGAGGGTGGATACGCAGTATTTT	CSARDLRVDTQYF
.	TRBV12-3/TRBV12-4	TRBJ1-2	TRBD1	TGTGCCAGCAGCTCACGACAGGGGACGGGGTATGGCTACACCTTC	CASSSRQGTGYGYTF
.	TRBV6-1	TRBJ2-1	.	TGTGCCAGCAGTGCAGAGGACTGGGGTAATGAGCAGTTCTTC	CASSAEDWGNEQFF
.	TRBV6-1	TRBJ2-3	TRBD1	TGTGCCAGCAGAACTACAGGGGCCAATACGCAGTATTTT	CASRTTGANTQYF
many	TRBV12-3/TRBV12-4	TRBJ2-3	.	TGTGCCAGCAGCCCCGGGCAGATGGAAACAGATACGCAGTATTTT	CASSPGQMETDTQYF
many	TRBV20-1	TRBJ2-3	TRBD2	TGCAGTGCTAGTACTAGCGGGGTCACAGATACGCAGTATTTT	CSASTSGVTDTQYF